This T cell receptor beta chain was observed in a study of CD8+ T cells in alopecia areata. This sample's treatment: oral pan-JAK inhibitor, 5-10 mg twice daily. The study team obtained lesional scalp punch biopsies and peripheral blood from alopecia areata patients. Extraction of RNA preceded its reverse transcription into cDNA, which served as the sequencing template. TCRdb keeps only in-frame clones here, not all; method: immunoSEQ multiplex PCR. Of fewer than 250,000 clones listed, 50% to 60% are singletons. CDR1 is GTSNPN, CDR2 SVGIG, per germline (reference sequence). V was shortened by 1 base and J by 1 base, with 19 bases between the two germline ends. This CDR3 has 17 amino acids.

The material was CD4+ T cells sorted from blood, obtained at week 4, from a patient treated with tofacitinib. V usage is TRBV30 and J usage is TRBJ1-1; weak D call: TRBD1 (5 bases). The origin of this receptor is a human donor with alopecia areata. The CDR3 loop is CAWSDPPPGRGNTEAFF. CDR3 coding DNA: TGTGCCTGGAGTGATCCACCCCCGGGACGGGGGAACACTGAAGCTTTCTTT.